This T cell receptor (beta chain) was profiled in a study of cytomegalovirus exposure and HLA in healthy donors. The V gene's germline CDR1 is SGHAT and CDR2 FQNNGV. V was cut by 3 bases and J by 2 bases, with 10 bases left in between. The CDR3 extends over 14 amino acids. The PCR had 60 Vbeta and 13 Jbeta primers. Profiled with immunoSEQ multiplex PCR; TCRdb holds only in-frame clones, not every one. This sample has approximately 59,000 clones, with 60% to 65% found just once. The V gene is TRBV11-2, the J gene TRBJ1-1; tentative D call: TRBD1 (6 bases). The sequenced sample consisted of PBMCs. The receptor was derived from a man under 40 in good health and CMV-seronegative. CDR3 region: CASSLSRGNTEAFF. CDR3 nucleotide sequence: TGTGCCAGCAGCTTGAGCAGGGGTAACACTGAAGCTTTCTTT.